These T cell receptor beta chains were read from a single sample in a study of beta chain features in type 1 diabetes. This table comes from immunoSEQ multiplex PCR, and its TCRdb copy is limited to in-frame clones, with some not included. The sample shows 850,000 to 900,000 clones, 15% to 20% of them seen only once. Sequenced: naive CD4+ T cells from blood. The receptor set was obtained from a woman aged 18-29 years in good health. CDR3s include the opening cysteine and the closing phenylalanine or tryptophan. D genes are given only for firm matches. Size is stated for part of the rows, as once, few or many counts, or as a class when the clone is expanded.

abundance: .; len: 11; d_gene: .; j_gene: TRBJ2-1; v_gene: TRBV20-1; CDR3aa: CSARVRDEQFF; CDR3nt: TGCAGTGCTAGAGTTCGGGATGAGCAGTTCTTC
abundance: .; len: 12; d_gene: .; j_gene: TRBJ1-5; v_gene: TRBV6-5; CDR3aa: CASSDRVQPQHF; CDR3nt: TGTGCCAGCAGTGATAGGGTACAGCCCCAGCATTTT
abundance: few; len: 14; d_gene: .; j_gene: TRBJ2-7; v_gene: TRBV6-6; CDR3aa: CASSYLGVAYEQYF; CDR3nt: TGTGCCAGCAGTTACCTTGGCGTGGCCTACGAGCAGTACTTC
abundance: few; len: 16; d_gene: TRBD2; j_gene: TRBJ2-6; v_gene: TRBV7-2; CDR3aa: CASSLTGGFGANVLTF; CDR3nt: TGTGCCAGCAGCTTAACGGGAGGGTTTGGGGCCAACGTCCTGACTTTC
abundance: few; len: 16; d_gene: TRBD2; j_gene: TRBJ2-1; v_gene: TRBV28; CDR3aa: CASSSWTSGSNNEQFF; CDR3nt: TGTGCCAGCAGTTCGTGGACTAGCGGGAGTAACAATGAGCAGTTCTTC
abundance: .; len: 19; d_gene: .; j_gene: TRBJ1-1; v_gene: TRBV19; CDR3aa: CASTPVLIVGGTRDTEAFF; CDR3nt: TGTGCCAGTACCCCCGTTCTCATCGTAGGGGGGACACGGGACACTGAAGCTTTCTTT
abundance: .; len: 16; d_gene: .; j_gene: TRBJ2-3; v_gene: TRBV14; CDR3aa: CASSKISNHGGDTQYF; CDR3nt: TGTGCCAGCAGCAAGATCTCCAACCATGGAGGAGATACGCAGTATTTT
abundance: few; len: 14; d_gene: .; j_gene: TRBJ2-2; v_gene: TRBV5-4; CDR3aa: CASSPDTDTGELFF; CDR3nt: TGTGCCAGCAGTCCCGACACCGACACCGGGGAGCTGTTTTTT
abundance: .; len: 15; d_gene: .; j_gene: TRBJ2-7; v_gene: TRBV9; CDR3aa: CASSESTGYSYEQYF; CDR3nt: TGTGCCAGCAGCGAGAGTACGGGGTACTCCTACGAGCAGTACTTC
abundance: few; len: 15; d_gene: TRBD2; j_gene: TRBJ2-3; v_gene: TRBV2; CDR3aa: CASIFELAGLYTQYF; CDR3nt: TGTGCCTCCATCTTTGAGCTAGCGGGACTTTATACGCAGTATTTT
abundance: .; len: 15; d_gene: .; j_gene: TRBJ2-6; v_gene: TRBV7-6; CDR3aa: CASSSGISGANVLTF; CDR3nt: TGTGCCAGCAGCTCAGGGATTTCTGGGGCCAACGTCCTGACTTTC
abundance: few; len: 14; d_gene: TRBD2; j_gene: TRBJ2-5; v_gene: TRBV7-8; CDR3aa: CASNGLAVQETQYF; CDR3nt: TGTGCCAGCAATGGACTAGCGGTGCAAGAGACCCAGTACTTC
abundance: few; len: 14; d_gene: .; j_gene: TRBJ2-7; v_gene: TRBV5-1; CDR3aa: CASSSDTWNYEQYF; CDR3nt: TGCGCCAGCAGCTCAGACACTTGGAACTACGAGCAGTACTTC
abundance: once; len: 15; d_gene: .; j_gene: TRBJ2-5; v_gene: TRBV18; CDR3aa: CASSPPTGVAETQYF; CDR3nt: TGTGCCAGCTCACCACCGACGGGAGTCGCAGAGACCCAGTACTTC
abundance: .; len: 12; d_gene: .; j_gene: TRBJ1-5; v_gene: TRBV6-5; CDR3aa: CASSSRGLPQHF; CDR3nt: TGTGCCAGCAGTTCCCGGGGGTTGCCCCAGCATTTT
abundance: .; len: 13; d_gene: .; j_gene: TRBJ2-1; v_gene: TRBV9; CDR3aa: CASSPQRYNEQFF; CDR3nt: TGTGCCAGCAGCCCCCAGAGATACAATGAGCAGTTCTTC
abundance: .; len: 15; d_gene: TRBD2; j_gene: TRBJ2-1; v_gene: TRBV28; CDR3aa: CASSSGLAGGNEQFF; CDR3nt: TGTGCCAGCAGTTCGGGACTAGCGGGAGGTAATGAGCAGTTCTTC
abundance: .; len: 16; d_gene: TRBD2; j_gene: TRBJ2-5; v_gene: TRBV7-9; CDR3aa: CASSFRELAGGETQYF; CDR3nt: TGTGCCAGCAGCTTCCGTGAGCTAGCGGGAGGAGAGACCCAGTACTTC
abundance: few; len: 16; d_gene: TRBD1; j_gene: TRBJ1-2; v_gene: TRBV5-6; CDR3aa: CASSPVVGQGAYGYTF; CDR3nt: TGTGCCAGCAGCCCGGTTGTGGGCCAGGGGGCCTATGGCTACACCTTC
abundance: once; len: 14; d_gene: .; j_gene: TRBJ1-2; v_gene: TRBV5-4; CDR3aa: CASSWRGSPYGYTF; CDR3nt: TGTGCCAGCAGCTGGAGGGGGAGTCCCTATGGCTACACCTTC
abundance: .; len: 17; d_gene: .; j_gene: TRBJ1-1; v_gene: TRBV21-1; CDR3aa: CASSKKVTYILNTEAFF; CDR3nt: TGTGCCAGCAGCAAAAAGGTGACGTACATCTTGAACACTGAAGCTTTCTTT
abundance: .; len: 15; d_gene: .; j_gene: TRBJ2-1; v_gene: TRBV19; CDR3aa: CASSRSGQIYNEQFF; CDR3nt: TGTGCCAGTAGTAGATCCGGGCAGATATACAATGAGCAGTTCTTC
abundance: few; len: 13; d_gene: TRBD1; j_gene: TRBJ2-5; v_gene: TRBV10-3; CDR3aa: CAISGQGQETQYF; CDR3nt: TGTGCCATCAGTGGACAGGGGCAAGAGACCCAGTACTTC
abundance: .; len: 17; d_gene: .; j_gene: TRBJ2-3; v_gene: TRBV4-3; CDR3aa: CASSQDLGLRVVDTQYF; CDR3nt: TGCGCCAGCAGCCAAGATCTGGGGTTGCGTGTAGTGGATACGCAGTATTTT
abundance: .; len: 14; d_gene: .; j_gene: TRBJ1-5; v_gene: TRBV7-2; CDR3aa: CASSLALLNQPQHF; CDR3nt: TGTGCCAGCAGCTTAGCGCTACTCAATCAGCCCCAGCATTTT
abundance: .; len: 12; d_gene: .; j_gene: TRBJ1-2; v_gene: TRBV6-5; CDR3aa: CASSLQAYGYTF; CDR3nt: TGTGCCAGCAGCCTACAGGCCTATGGCTACACCTTC
abundance: few; len: 12; d_gene: TRBD1; j_gene: TRBJ2-3; v_gene: TRBV18; CDR3aa: CASSAYRGTQYF; CDR3nt: TGTGCCAGCTCAGCCTACAGGGGGACGCAGTATTTT
abundance: .; len: 17; d_gene: .; j_gene: TRBJ2-1; v_gene: TRBV28; CDR3aa: CASSGPRLERDNNEQFF; CDR3nt: TGTGCCAGCTCCGGGCCCCGATTGGAGCGGGACAACAATGAGCAGTTCTTC
abundance: .; len: 15; d_gene: .; j_gene: TRBJ1-4; v_gene: TRBV28; CDR3aa: CASSPGDLTNEKLFF; CDR3nt: TGTGCCAGCAGCCCTGGGGACCTAACTAATGAAAAACTGTTTTTT
abundance: .; len: 19; d_gene: TRBD2; j_gene: TRBJ2-7; v_gene: TRBV7-8; CDR3aa: CASSPDRTSGRATTYEQYF; CDR3nt: TGTGCCAGCAGCCCGGACCGAACTAGCGGGAGGGCCACCACCTACGAGCAGTACTTC
abundance: few; len: 11; d_gene: .; j_gene: TRBJ1-4; v_gene: TRBV20-1; CDR3aa: CSAQGNEKLFF; CDR3nt: TGCAGTGCCCAGGGGAATGAAAAACTGTTTTTT
abundance: .; len: 14; d_gene: .; j_gene: TRBJ2-5; v_gene: TRBV7-9; CDR3aa: CAGSLRGSVETQYF; CDR3nt: TGTGCCGGCAGCTTAAGGGGGTCTGTGGAGACCCAGTACTTC
abundance: .; len: 17; d_gene: TRBD1; j_gene: TRBJ1-2; v_gene: TRBV18; CDR3aa: CASSPPGRTGPLYGYTF; CDR3nt: TGTGCCAGCTCCCCACCGGGGAGGACAGGGCCCCTCTATGGCTACACCTTC
abundance: few; len: 16; d_gene: TRBD1; j_gene: TRBJ1-1; v_gene: TRBV11-1; CDR3aa: CASSFGQGLGYTEAFF; CDR3nt: TGTGCCAGCAGCTTCGGACAGGGGCTTGGGTACACTGAAGCTTTCTTT
abundance: few; len: 12; d_gene: .; j_gene: TRBJ2-5; v_gene: TRBV14; CDR3aa: CASSRFDETQYF; CDR3nt: TGTGCCAGCAGCCGATTTGATGAGACCCAGTACTTC
abundance: .; len: 14; d_gene: TRBD2; j_gene: TRBJ2-7; v_gene: TRBV11-1; CDR3aa: CASSLLAGAGEQYF; CDR3nt: TGTGCCAGCAGCTTATTAGCGGGAGCCGGGGAGCAGTACTTC
abundance: .; len: 13; d_gene: .; j_gene: TRBJ2-1; v_gene: TRBV7-2; CDR3aa: CASSSVPQNEQFF; CDR3nt: TGTGCCAGCAGCTCCGTCCCCCAGAATGAGCAGTTCTTC
abundance: .; len: 13; d_gene: .; j_gene: TRBJ1-2; v_gene: TRBV29-1; CDR3aa: CSVDSLANYGYTF; CDR3nt: TGCAGCGTTGACAGCTTAGCTAACTATGGCTACACCTTC
abundance: .; len: 16; d_gene: .; j_gene: TRBJ2-3; v_gene: TRBV15; CDR3aa: CATSRDAAGSTDTQYF; CDR3nt: TGTGCCACCAGCAGAGATGCGGCGGGAAGCACAGATACGCAGTATTTT
abundance: .; len: 16; d_gene: TRBD1; j_gene: TRBJ2-2; v_gene: TRBV10-2; CDR3aa: CASSLRQGSVSGELFF; CDR3nt: TGCGCCAGCAGTTTAAGACAGGGGAGCGTGTCCGGGGAGCTGTTTTTT
abundance: many; len: 14; d_gene: .; j_gene: TRBJ2-7; v_gene: TRBV19; CDR3aa: CASKVADGGDEQYF; CDR3nt: TGTGCCAGTAAAGTCGCGGACGGTGGCGACGAGCAGTACTTC
abundance: .; len: 14; d_gene: .; j_gene: TRBJ2-7; v_gene: TRBV28; CDR3aa: CASSFLLGTYEQYF; CDR3nt: TGTGCCAGCAGTTTCCTGCTTGGCACCTACGAGCAGTACTTC
abundance: .; len: 12; d_gene: .; j_gene: TRBJ1-1; v_gene: TRBV11-3; CDR3aa: CASSIPGLEAFF; CDR3nt: TGTGCCAGCAGCATCCCGGGCCTTGAAGCTTTCTTT
abundance: few; len: 13; d_gene: .; j_gene: TRBJ1-2; v_gene: TRBV2; CDR3aa: CASGRGTAYGYTF; CDR3nt: TGTGCCAGCGGCAGGGGAACGGCCTATGGCTACACCTTC
abundance: .; len: 15; d_gene: .; j_gene: TRBJ2-7; v_gene: TRBV28; CDR3aa: CASSPQGRPTYEQYF; CDR3nt: TGTGCCAGCAGTCCTCAGGGGAGGCCAACCTACGAGCAGTACTTC
abundance: few; len: 16; d_gene: TRBD1; j_gene: TRBJ1-3; v_gene: TRBV10-3; CDR3aa: CASSGTGIGYGNTIYF; CDR3nt: TGTGCCAGCTCCGGGACAGGGATTGGATATGGAAACACCATATATTTT
abundance: few; len: 14; d_gene: TRBD1; j_gene: TRBJ2-7; v_gene: TRBV28; CDR3aa: CASKTGGIFYEQYF; CDR3nt: TGTGCCAGCAAGACAGGGGGCATATTCTACGAGCAGTACTTC
abundance: few; len: 12; d_gene: .; j_gene: TRBJ2-7; v_gene: TRBV2; CDR3aa: CASRRTENEQYF; CDR3nt: TGTGCCAGCAGGAGGACAGAAAACGAGCAGTACTTC
abundance: few; len: 16; d_gene: TRBD2; j_gene: TRBJ2-1; v_gene: TRBV7-3; CDR3aa: CASSLIPSGSKNEQFF; CDR3nt: TGTGCCAGCAGCTTAATCCCTAGCGGGAGTAAGAATGAGCAGTTCTTC
abundance: few; len: 13; d_gene: .; j_gene: TRBJ2-1; v_gene: TRBV28; CDR3aa: CASNIGGDNEQFF; CDR3nt: TGTGCCAGTAACATAGGCGGTGACAATGAGCAGTTCTTC
abundance: few; len: 14; d_gene: TRBD2; j_gene: TRBJ2-1; v_gene: TRBV12-5; CDR3aa: CASGLIGLEWIQFF; CDR3nt: TGTGCTAGTGGTTTGATCGGACTAGAGTGGATACAGTTCTTC
abundance: .; len: 14; d_gene: TRBD1; j_gene: TRBJ1-1; v_gene: TRBV6-6; CDR3aa: CASRPGQKNTEAFF; CDR3nt: TGTGCCAGCAGGCCGGGACAGAAAAACACTGAAGCTTTCTTT
abundance: .; len: 13; d_gene: .; j_gene: TRBJ2-1; v_gene: TRBV29-1; CDR3aa: CSALRDKYNEQFF; CDR3nt: TGCAGCGCCCTCCGGGACAAGTACAATGAGCAGTTCTTC
abundance: .; len: 14; d_gene: .; j_gene: TRBJ2-7; v_gene: TRBV7-9; CDR3aa: CASSPNLAGYEQYF; CDR3nt: TGTGCCAGCAGCCCAAACCTGGCAGGCTACGAGCAGTACTTC